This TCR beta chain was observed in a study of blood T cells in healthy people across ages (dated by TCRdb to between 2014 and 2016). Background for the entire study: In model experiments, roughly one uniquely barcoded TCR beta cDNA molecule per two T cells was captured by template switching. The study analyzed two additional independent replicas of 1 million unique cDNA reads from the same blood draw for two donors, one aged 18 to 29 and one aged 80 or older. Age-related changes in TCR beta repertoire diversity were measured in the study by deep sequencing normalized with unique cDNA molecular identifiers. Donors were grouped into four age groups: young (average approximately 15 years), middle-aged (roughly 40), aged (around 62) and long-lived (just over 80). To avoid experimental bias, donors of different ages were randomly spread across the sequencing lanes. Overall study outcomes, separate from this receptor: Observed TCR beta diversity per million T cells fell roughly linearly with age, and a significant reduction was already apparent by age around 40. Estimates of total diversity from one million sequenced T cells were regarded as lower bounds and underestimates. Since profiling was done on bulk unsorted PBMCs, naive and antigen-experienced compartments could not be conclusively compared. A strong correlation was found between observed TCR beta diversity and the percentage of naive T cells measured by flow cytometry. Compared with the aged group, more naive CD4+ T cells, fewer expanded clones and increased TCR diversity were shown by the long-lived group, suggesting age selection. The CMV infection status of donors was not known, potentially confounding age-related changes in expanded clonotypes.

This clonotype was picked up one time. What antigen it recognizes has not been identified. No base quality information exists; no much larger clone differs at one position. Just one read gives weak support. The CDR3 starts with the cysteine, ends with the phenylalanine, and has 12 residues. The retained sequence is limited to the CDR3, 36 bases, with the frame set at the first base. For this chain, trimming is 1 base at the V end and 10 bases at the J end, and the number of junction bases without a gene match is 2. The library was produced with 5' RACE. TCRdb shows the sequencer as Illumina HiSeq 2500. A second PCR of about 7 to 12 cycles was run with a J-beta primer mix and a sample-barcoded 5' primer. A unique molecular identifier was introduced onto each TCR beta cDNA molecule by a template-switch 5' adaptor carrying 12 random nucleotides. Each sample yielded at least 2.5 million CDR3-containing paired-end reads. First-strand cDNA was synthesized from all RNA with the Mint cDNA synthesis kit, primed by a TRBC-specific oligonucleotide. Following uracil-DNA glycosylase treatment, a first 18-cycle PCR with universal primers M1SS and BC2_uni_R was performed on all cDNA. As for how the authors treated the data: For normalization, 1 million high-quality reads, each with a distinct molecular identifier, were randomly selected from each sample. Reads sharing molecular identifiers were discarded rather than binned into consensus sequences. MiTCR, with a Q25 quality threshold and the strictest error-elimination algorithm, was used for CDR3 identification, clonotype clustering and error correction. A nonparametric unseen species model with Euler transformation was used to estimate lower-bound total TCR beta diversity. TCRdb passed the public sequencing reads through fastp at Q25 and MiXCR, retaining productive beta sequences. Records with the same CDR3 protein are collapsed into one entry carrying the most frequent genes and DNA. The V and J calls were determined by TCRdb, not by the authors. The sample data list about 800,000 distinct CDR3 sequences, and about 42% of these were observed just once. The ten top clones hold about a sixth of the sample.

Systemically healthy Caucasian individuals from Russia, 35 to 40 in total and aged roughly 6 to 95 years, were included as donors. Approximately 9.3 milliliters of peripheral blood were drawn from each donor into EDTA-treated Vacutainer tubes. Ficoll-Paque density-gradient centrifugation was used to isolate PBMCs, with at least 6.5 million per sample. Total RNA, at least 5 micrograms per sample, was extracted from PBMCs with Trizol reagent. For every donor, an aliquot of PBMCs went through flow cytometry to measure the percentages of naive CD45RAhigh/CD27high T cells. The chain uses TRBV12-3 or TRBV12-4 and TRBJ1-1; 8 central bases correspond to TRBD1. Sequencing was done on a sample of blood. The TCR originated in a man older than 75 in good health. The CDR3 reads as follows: CASSLGGQGAFF. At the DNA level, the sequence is TGTGCCAGCAGTTTAGGCGGACAGGGAGCTTTCTTT.